This T cell receptor (beta chain) was retrieved from a study of T-cell reconstitution after alpha-beta-depleted transplantation in children. TCRbeta library construction was performed incorporating unique molecular identifiers. TCRdb reprocessed the PCR reads with MiXCR, giving one entry per CDR3 protein. The sample includes a few hundred thousand distinct CDR3 sequences, 10% to 15% of them seen just once. The CDR3 has 11 amino acids. Trimming cost V 5 bases and J 9 bases, with 8 bases left between them. This TCR was recovered from a male patient younger than 18 who had a stem cell transplant for acute myeloid leukemia, so the T cells may come from the graft donor. The rearrangement links TRBV12-3 or TRBV12-4 to TRBJ2-1; tentatively, D is TRBD1 (5 bases). Sequenced material: PBMCs, mostly from graft donor cells, taken 360 days after TCRalphabeta/CD19-depleted stem cell transplant. DNA for the CDR3: TGTGCCAGCAGTGAAGGGGTTGAGCAGTTCTTC. Translating it yields CASSEGVEQFF.